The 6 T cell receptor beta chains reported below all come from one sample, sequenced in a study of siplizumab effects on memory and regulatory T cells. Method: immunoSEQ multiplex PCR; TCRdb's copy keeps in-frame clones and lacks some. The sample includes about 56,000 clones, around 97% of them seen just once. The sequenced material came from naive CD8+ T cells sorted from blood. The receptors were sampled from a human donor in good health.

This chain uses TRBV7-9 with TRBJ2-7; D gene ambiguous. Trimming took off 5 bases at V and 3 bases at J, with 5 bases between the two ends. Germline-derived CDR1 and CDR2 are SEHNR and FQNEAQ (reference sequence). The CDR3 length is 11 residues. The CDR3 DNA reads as TGTGCCAGCAGCGGGTTCTACGAGCAGTACTTC. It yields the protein CASSGFYEQYF.

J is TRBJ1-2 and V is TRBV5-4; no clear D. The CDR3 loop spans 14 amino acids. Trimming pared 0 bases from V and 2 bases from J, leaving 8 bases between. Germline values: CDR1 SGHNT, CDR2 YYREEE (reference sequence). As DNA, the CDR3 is TGTGCCAGCAGCTTGGCCGGCGGCAACTATGGCTACACCTTC. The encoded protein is CASSLAGGNYGYTF.

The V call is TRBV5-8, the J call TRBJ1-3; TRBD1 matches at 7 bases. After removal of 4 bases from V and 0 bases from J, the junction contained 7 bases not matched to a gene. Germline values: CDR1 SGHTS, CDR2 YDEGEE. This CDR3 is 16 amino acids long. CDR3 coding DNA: TGTGCCAGCAGCGGGACAGCCTTCTACTCTGGAAACACCATATATTTT. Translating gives CASSGTAFYSGNTIYF. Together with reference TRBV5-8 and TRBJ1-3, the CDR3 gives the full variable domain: EAGVTQSPTHLIKTRGQQATLRCSPISGHTSVYWYQQALGLGLQFLLWYDEGEERNRGNFPPRFSGRQFPNYSSELNVNALELEDSALYLCASSGTAFYSGNTIYFGEGSWLTVV.

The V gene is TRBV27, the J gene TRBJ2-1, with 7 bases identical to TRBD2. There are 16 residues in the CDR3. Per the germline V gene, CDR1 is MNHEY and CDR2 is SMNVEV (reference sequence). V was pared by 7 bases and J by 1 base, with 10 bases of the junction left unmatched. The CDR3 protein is CASTLRGVGSYNEQFF. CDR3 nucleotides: TGTGCCAGCACCCTCCGGGGGGTTGGGTCCTACAATGAGCAGTTCTTC.

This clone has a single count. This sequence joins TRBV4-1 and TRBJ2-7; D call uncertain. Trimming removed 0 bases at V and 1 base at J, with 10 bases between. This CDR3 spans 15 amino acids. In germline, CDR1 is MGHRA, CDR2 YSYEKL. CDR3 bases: TGCGCCAGCAGCCAAGAATGGAAAGCTTCCTACGAGCAGTACTTC. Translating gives CASSQEWKASYEQYF.

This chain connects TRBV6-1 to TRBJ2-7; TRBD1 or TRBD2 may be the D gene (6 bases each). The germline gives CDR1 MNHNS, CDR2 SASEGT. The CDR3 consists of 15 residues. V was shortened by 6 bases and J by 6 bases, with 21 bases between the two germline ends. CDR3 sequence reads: CASSRMGGDRVEQYF. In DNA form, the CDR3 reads TGTGCCAGCAGCCGAATGGGGGGCGACCGGGTCGAGCAGTACTTC.